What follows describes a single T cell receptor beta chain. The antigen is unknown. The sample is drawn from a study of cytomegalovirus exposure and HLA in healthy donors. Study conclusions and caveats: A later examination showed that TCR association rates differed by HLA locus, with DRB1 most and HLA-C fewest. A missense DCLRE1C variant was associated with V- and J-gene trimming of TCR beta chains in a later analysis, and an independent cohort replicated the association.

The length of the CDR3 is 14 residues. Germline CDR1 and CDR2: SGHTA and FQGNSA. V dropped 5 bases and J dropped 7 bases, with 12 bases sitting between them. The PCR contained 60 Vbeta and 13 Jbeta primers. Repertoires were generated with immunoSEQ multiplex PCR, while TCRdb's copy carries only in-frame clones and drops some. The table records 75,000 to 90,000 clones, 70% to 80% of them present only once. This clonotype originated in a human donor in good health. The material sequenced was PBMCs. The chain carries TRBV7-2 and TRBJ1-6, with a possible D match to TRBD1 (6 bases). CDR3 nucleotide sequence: TGTGCCAGCAGCCACAGGGTGAGCAATTCACCCCTCCACTTT. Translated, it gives CASSHRVSNSPLHF.